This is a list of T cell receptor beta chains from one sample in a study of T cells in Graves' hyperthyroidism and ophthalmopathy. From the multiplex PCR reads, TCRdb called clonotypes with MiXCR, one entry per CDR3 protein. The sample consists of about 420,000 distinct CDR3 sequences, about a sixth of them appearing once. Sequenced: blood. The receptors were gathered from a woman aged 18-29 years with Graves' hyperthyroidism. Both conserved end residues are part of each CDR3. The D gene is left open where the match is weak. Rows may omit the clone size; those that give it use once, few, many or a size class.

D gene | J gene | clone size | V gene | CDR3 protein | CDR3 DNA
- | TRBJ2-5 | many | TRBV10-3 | CAISELGGETQYF | TGTGCCATCAGTGAGCTCGGCGGAGAGACCCAGTACTTC
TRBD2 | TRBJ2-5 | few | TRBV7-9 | CASSLVAGVPQETQYF | TGTGCCAGCAGCTTAGTCGCGGGGGTGCCCCAAGAGACCCAGTACTTC
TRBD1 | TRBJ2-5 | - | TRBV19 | CASTRTGQETQYF | TGTGCCAGTACCCGGACAGGACAAGAGACCCAGTACTTC
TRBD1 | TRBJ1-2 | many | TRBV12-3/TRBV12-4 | CASSLGQVGGYTF | TGTGCCAGCAGTTTGGGACAGGTCGGTGGCTACACCTTC
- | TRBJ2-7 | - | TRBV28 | CASSFHYSYEQYF | TGTGCCAGCAGTTTTCACTATTCCTACGAGCAGTACTTC
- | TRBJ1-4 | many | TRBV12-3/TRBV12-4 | CASTPRGTGFSTNEKLFF | TGTGCCAGCACCCCTAGGGGGACGGGATTCTCAACTAATGAAAAACTGTTTTTT
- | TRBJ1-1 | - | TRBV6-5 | CASSYWGEGPRRTEAFF | TGTGCCAGCAGTTACTGGGGGGAAGGTCCTCGGAGAACTGAAGCTTTCTTT
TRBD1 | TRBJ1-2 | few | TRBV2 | CASKDRVNYGYTF | TGTGCCAGCAAGGACAGGGTCAACTATGGCTACACCTTC
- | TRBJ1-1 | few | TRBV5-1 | CASSAHRENTEAFF | TGCGCCAGCAGCGCACACAGGGAGAACACTGAAGCTTTCTTT
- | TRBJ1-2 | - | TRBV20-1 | CSARSVVGNHYGYTF | TGCAGTGCTAGGAGTGTGGTTGGGAATCACTATGGCTACACCTTC
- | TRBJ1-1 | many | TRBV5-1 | CASSLESSATEAFF | TGCGCCAGCAGCTTGGAGTCGTCGGCCACTGAAGCTTTCTTT
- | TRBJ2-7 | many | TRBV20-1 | CSARGVEGYEQYF | TGCAGTGCTAGGGGGGTTGAAGGCTACGAGCAGTACTTC
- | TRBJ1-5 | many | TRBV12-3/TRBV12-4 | CANSSYHGPASNQPQHF | TGTGCCAACAGTTCCTACCACGGGCCGGCTAGCAATCAGCCCCAGCATTTT
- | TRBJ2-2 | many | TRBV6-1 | CASSPPLNTGELFF | TGTGCCAGCAGCCCCCCTCTCAACACCGGGGAGCTGTTTTTT
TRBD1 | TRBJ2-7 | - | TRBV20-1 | CSARAGTGGASEQYF | TGCAGTGCTAGAGCCGGGACAGGGGGCGCGTCCGAGCAGTACTTC
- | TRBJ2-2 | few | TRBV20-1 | CSAPLGGGYTGELFF | TGCAGTGCCCCCCTCGGGGGCGGTTACACCGGGGAGCTGTTTTTT
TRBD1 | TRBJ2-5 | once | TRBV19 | CASSTSGTDQETQYF | TGTGCCAGTAGTACGTCGGGGACAGATCAAGAGACCCAGTACTTC
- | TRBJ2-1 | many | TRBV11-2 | CASSLARLGAYNEQFF | TGTGCCAGCAGCTTAGCCAGGTTGGGGGCCTACAATGAGCAGTTCTTC
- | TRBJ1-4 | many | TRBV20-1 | CSALGWEEKLFF | TGCAGTGCTCTAGGGTGGGAGGAAAAACTGTTTTTT
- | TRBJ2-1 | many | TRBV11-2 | CASSRVSIGEQFF | TGTGCCAGCAGCAGGGTCTCAATCGGTGAGCAGTTCTTC
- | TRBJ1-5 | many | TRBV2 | CASKAHNQPQHF | TGTGCCAGCAAAGCCCATAATCAGCCCCAGCATTTT
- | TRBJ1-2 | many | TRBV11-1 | CASSSLGAGAPYGYTF | TGTGCCAGCAGCTCACTAGGGGCAGGGGCGCCTTATGGCTACACCTTC
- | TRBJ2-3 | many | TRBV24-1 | CATSDYAGGADTQYF | TGTGCCACCAGTGATTATGCGGGTGGCGCAGATACGCAGTATTTT
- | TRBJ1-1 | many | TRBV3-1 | CASSQDRWGGNTEAFF | TGTGCCAGCAGCCAAGATAGGTGGGGAGGGAACACTGAAGCTTTCTTT
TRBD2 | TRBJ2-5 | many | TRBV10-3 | CAIGGRLAGFKIQETQYF | TGTGCCATCGGCGGCCGACTAGCGGGGTTCAAAATCCAAGAGACCCAGTACTTC
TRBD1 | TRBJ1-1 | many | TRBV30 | CGGNRGTEAFF | TGTGGCGGAAACAGGGGCACTGAAGCTTTCTTT
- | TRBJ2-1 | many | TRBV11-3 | CASSLLSGRGLAQFF | TGTGCCAGCAGCCTTCTATCCGGGAGAGGACTGGCGCAGTTCTTC
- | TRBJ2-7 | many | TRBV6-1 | CASSSHTGTYEQYF | TGTGCCAGCAGTTCGCACACGGGGACCTACGAGCAGTACTTC
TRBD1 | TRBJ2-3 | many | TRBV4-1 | CASSQALQGASTDTQYF | TGCGCCAGCAGCCAAGCCCTTCAGGGGGCGAGCACAGATACGCAGTATTTT
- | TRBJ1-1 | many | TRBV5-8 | CASSFQGSLNTEAFF | TGTGCCAGCAGCTTTCAGGGCTCCCTGAACACTGAAGCTTTCTTT
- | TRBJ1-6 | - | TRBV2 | CASSEVVSSPLHF | TGTGCCAGCAGTGAAGTGGTCAGCTCACCCCTCCACTTT
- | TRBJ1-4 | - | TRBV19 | CASSNQGEKLFF | TGTGCCAGTAGTAACCAGGGTGAAAAACTGTTTTTT
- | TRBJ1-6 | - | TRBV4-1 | CASSQERANSPLHF | TGCGCCAGCAGCCAAGAGCGGGCCAATTCACCCCTCCACTTT
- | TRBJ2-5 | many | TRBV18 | CASSPRKGETQYF | TGTGCCAGCAGCCCCCGCAAGGGGGAGACCCAGTACTTC
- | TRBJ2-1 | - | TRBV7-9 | CASSHRGISNEQFF | TGTGCCAGCAGCCATAGGGGGATCAGCAATGAGCAGTTCTTC
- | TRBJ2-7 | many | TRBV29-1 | CSVEYPSSAYEQYF | TGCAGCGTTGAATACCCTAGCAGCGCCTACGAGCAGTACTTC
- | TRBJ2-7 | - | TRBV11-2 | CASSRGRSSYEQYF | TGTGCCAGCAGCAGAGGACGGAGCTCCTACGAGCAGTACTTC
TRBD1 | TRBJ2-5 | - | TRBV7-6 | CASSLTFRGRLLETQYF | TGTGCCAGCAGCCTCACGTTTAGGGGGCGCTTGCTAGAGACCCAGTACTTC
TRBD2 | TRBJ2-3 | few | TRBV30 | CAWSLGTSGGIPDTQYF | TGTGCCTGGAGTCTCGGTACTAGCGGGGGGATCCCAGATACGCAGTATTTT
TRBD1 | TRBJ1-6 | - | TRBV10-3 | CAISDQTGVNSPLHF | TGTGCCATCAGTGACCAGACAGGGGTTAATTCACCCCTCCACTTT
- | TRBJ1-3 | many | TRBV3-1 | CASSQFLGEATGNTIYF | TGTGCCAGCAGCCAATTCTTGGGGGAGGCTACTGGAAACACCATATATTTT
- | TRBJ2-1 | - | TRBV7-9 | CASNVQGNHNEQFF | TGTGCCAGCAATGTTCAGGGTAACCACAATGAGCAGTTCTTC
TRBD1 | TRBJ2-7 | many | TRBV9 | CASSVVWDRTSSYEQYF | TGTGCCAGCAGCGTAGTGTGGGACAGAACCAGCTCCTACGAGCAGTACTTC
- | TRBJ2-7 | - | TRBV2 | CASSNKGYGQYF | TGTGCCAGCAGTAACAAGGGCTACGGGCAGTACTTC
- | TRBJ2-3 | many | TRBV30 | CAWLQADTQYF | TGTGCCTGGCTTCAGGCAGATACGCAGTATTTT
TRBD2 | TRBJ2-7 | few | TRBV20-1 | CSARDLRGGGLAGPYEQYF | TGCAGTGCTAGAGATTTGAGGGGGGGCGGGCTAGCGGGGCCATACGAGCAGTACTTC
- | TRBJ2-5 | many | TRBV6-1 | CASSGPQETQYF | TGTGCCAGTTCCGGACCGCAAGAGACCCAGTACTTC
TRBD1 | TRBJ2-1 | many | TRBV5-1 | CASSWGGTGRGNEQFF | TGCGCCAGCAGCTGGGGCGGGACAGGGAGAGGCAATGAGCAGTTCTTC
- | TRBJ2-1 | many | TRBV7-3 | CASSLSGGALNEQFF | TGTGCCAGCAGTTTAAGCGGCGGGGCTCTCAATGAGCAGTTCTTC